This T cell receptor (beta chain) was retrieved from a study of blood T cell repertoires in COVID-19. Overall study context: The study drew acute and convalescent COVID-19 samples from the United States, Italy and Spain. PBMCs, B-cell-depleted T cells, or T cells provided the cDNA or gDNA that made up the material.

Authors' data handling: Amplification of reference gene primers was used by the study to estimate nucleated cell counts. Produced via immunoSEQ multiplex PCR; TCRdb's table is partial and in-frame only. That table gives V, J and clone size, and the DNA gave D and trimming. The sample carries under 300,000 clones, around 86% recorded once. Looked up from germline, CDR1 is SGHRS and CDR2 is YFSETQ. The V and J ends lost 3 bases and 2 bases, in that order; junction bases with no gene match: 9. The length of the CDR3 is 18 residues. J is TRBJ2-1 and V is TRBV5-1; 12 positions agree with TRBD2. The sequence was obtained from a man aged 45-60 years with acute or convalescent COVID-19. Material: peripheral blood. CDR3 coding DNA: TGCGCCAGCAGCTGGTGGCTAGCGGGGGGGCTGACCTACAATGAGCAGTTCTTC. The encoded protein is CASSWWLAGGLTYNEQFF.